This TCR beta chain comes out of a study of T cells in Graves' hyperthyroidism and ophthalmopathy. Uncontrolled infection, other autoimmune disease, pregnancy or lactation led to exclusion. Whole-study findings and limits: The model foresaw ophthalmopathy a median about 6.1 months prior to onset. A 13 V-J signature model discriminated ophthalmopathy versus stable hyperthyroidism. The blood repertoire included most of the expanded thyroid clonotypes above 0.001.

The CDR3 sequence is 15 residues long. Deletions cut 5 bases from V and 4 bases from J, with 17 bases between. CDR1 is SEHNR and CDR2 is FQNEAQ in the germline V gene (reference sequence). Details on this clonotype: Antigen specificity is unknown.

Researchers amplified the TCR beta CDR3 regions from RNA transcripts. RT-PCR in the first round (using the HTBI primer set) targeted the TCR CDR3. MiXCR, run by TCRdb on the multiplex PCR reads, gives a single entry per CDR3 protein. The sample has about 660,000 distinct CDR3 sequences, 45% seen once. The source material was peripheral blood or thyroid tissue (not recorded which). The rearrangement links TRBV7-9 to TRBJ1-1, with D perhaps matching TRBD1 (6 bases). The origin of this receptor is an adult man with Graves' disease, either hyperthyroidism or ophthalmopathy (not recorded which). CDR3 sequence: CASSPRGVWATEAFF. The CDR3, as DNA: TGTGCCAGCAGCCCGAGGGGGGTTTGGGCCACTGAAGCTTTCTTT.